The 21 T cell receptor beta chains presented below share a single source sample, sequenced in a study of identical twins. TCRdb analysed the 5' RACE reads with MiXCR anew, one entry per CDR3 protein. The sample has about 340,000 distinct CDR3 sequences; approximately 8.7% are singletons. The specimen sequenced was naive T cells sorted from blood. The source of these receptors is a woman between 50 and 59 years old in good health.

This clonotype came up many times. V gene TRBV15 combines with J gene TRBJ2-1; D is undetermined. The CDR3 has 14 amino acids. Between the trimmed V and J ends, which lost 0 bases and 5 bases, there was a span of 8 bases. Germline loops: CDR1 LNHNV, CDR2 YYDKDF (reference sequence). The CDR3 DNA reads TGTGCCACCAGCAGAGATAGACTCGACAATGAGCAGTTCTTC. Protein sequence: CATSRDRLDNEQFF.

The rearrangement links TRBV30 to TRBJ2-3; the match to TRBD2 covers 7 bases. This CDR3 contains 14 residues. V shed 4 bases, J shed 8 bases, and the junction held 12 bases outside the gene matches. Germline V gene lookup returns CDR1 GTSNPN and CDR2 SVGIG (reference sequence). Here the CDR3 DNA reads TGTGCCTGGACGGTCTTGGGGGGGTTAGGTACGCAGTATTTT. It is translated as CAWTVLGGLGTQYF.

This clonotype was seen ten or more times. The junction departs from the called germline gene at one end, perhaps through a read error. The chain couples TRBV12-3 or TRBV12-4 to TRBJ2-3; 8 bases match TRBD2. The CDR3 sequence is 14 residues long. The CDR3 region has the DNA TGTGCCAGCAGCTTAGCGGGGAGCACAGATACGCAGTATTTT. Encoded protein: CASSLAGSTDTQYF.

J is TRBJ1-6 and V is TRBV6-5, with D perhaps matching TRBD1 (6 bases). Germline values: CDR1 MNHEY, CDR2 SVGAGI. The CDR3 sequence is 15 residues long. V was trimmed by 8 bases and J by 0 bases, leaving 11 bases between them. The CDR3 sequence: CASWTAGSYNSPLHF. CDR3 DNA sequence: TGTGCCAGCTGGACAGCAGGCTCCTATAATTCACCCCTCCACTTT.

This clonotype was recorded many times. The rearrangement uses TRBV20-1 and TRBJ1-2, with D maybe TRBD1 (5 bases). V shed 5 bases and J shed 8 bases, with 24 bases lying between them. This CDR3 region has 15 residues. The germline gives CDR1 DFQATT, CDR2 SNEGSKA (reference sequence). CDR3 nucleotides: TGCAGTGCTGGAACACAGGTTACAAGCCCCTGGGGCTACACCTTC. Protein sequence: CSAGTQVTSPWGYTF.

This clonotype was seen a handful of times. The chain uses TRBV29-1 and TRBJ2-2; D is possibly TRBD1 or TRBD2 (6 bases each). The germline CDR1 and CDR2 sequences are SQVTM and ANQGSEA. V was trimmed by 6 bases and J by 0 bases, leaving 20 bases between them. The CDR3 spans 17 residues. CDR3 in DNA: TGCAGCGTGGGGGGCGAAGGGACGGCAACGAACACCGGGGAGCTGTTTTTT. Translation gives CSVGGEGTATNTGELFF.

This clonotype occurred a few times. The genes are TRBV6-5 and TRBJ1-3; a weak D match, TRBD1 (5 bases). From germline, CDR1 is MNHEY and CDR2 SVGAGI. V shed 0 bases and J shed 4 bases, with 16 bases lying between them. The CDR3 has 17 amino acids. CDR3 nucleotides: TGTGCCAGCAGTTACTCATGGCCTTGGGGGACGGGAAACACCATATATTTT. Protein sequence: CASSYSWPWGTGNTIYF.

The chain joins TRBV25-1 to TRBJ2-7; TRBD2 is a possible D gene (6 bases). The V end was cut by 3 bases, the J end by 4 bases, with 16 bases between. The CDR3 contains 15 residues. Germline assignment: CDR1 MGHDK and CDR2 SYGVNS. The CDR3 nucleotides are TGTGCCAGCAGTGACTCCGGCCGACTAGTATACGAGCAGTACTTC. It is translated as CASSDSGRLVYEQYF.

The CDR3 coding sequence is TGTGCCAGCAGTTTAATTGGTCCGGGCCGTTTCGCGAACACCGGGGAGCTGTTTTTT. This encodes CASSLIGPGRFANTGELFF. The chain combines TRBV27 with TRBJ2-2; the D is unclear. V was trimmed by 2 bases and J by 0 bases, leaving 19 bases between them. The CDR3 consists of 19 residues. Germline V gene data show CDR1 as MNHEY and CDR2 as SMNVEV (reference sequence).

Ten or more counts support this clonotype. This chain uses TRBV7-8 with TRBJ2-5; D might be TRBD1 (6 bases). CDR1 SGHVS and CDR2 FQNEAQ come from the germline V gene. The CDR3 extends over 14 amino acids. The V and J ends lost 7 bases and 2 bases respectively, with 14 bases between them. The CDR3, as DNA: TGTGCCAGCACCAGAACAGGGACGCAAGAGACCCAGTACTTC. Its translation is CASTRTGTQETQYF.

The gene calls are TRBV12-3 or TRBV12-4 and TRBJ2-7; 7 nucleotides match TRBD1. V trimming: 4 bases; J trimming: 3 bases; junction bases outside the gene matches: 9. The CDR3 loop spans 15 amino acids. The CDR3 loop is CASSSTGTASYEQYF. DNA of the CDR3: TGTGCCAGCAGTTCGACCGGGACAGCAAGCTACGAGCAGTACTTC.

This clonotype appeared a few times. The V and J genes are TRBV29-1 and TRBJ1-1, with 8 bases matching TRBD1. The CDR3 is made up of 12 amino acids. Germline loops: CDR1 SQVTM, CDR2 ANQGSEA. V gave up 7 bases and J gave up 4 bases; unmatched junction bases: 5. Here the CDR3 DNA reads TGCAGCGCCGGACAGGGTGGCACTGAAGCTTTCTTT. Protein sequence: CSAGQGGTEAFF.

The V call is TRBV29-1, the J call TRBJ2-1; possible D gene TRBD2, 6 bases. Trimming took 6 bases from V and 6 from J, leaving 18 bases between them. Germline V gene sequence: CDR1 SQVTM, CDR2 ANQGSEA. The CDR3 contains 14 residues. CDR3 nucleotide sequence: TGCAGCGTGGGTCGACTAGAGATGATCAATGAGCAGTTCTTC. This gives the protein CSVGRLEMINEQFF.

This clonotype showed up just a few times. The V gene is TRBV24-1, the J gene TRBJ2-2; 8 bases are shared with TRBD1. This CDR3 comprises 15 residues. Germline CDR1 is KGHDR and CDR2 is SFDVKD. J lost 4 bases, V lost 1 base, and 1 base had no gene match. CDR3 region: CATSDFGQGTGELFF. The CDR3 coding sequence is TGTGCCACCAGTGATTTTGGACAGGGCACCGGGGAGCTGTTTTTT.

This clonotype was counted only a few times. The chain recombines TRBV24-1 with TRBJ1-2; D is possibly TRBD1 (5 bases). The CDR3 loop spans 13 amino acids. Germline assignment: CDR1 KGHDR and CDR2 SFDVKD. Trimming left V 9 bases short and J 1 base short, with 11 bases between. The CDR3 nucleotides read TGTGCCACCTCTGGGACTGATAACTATGGCTACACCTTC. Its translation: CATSGTDNYGYTF.

This clonotype was seen only a few times. V gene TRBV7-8 combines with J gene TRBJ2-2, with D tentatively TRBD1 or TRBD2 (5 bases each). Trimming cost V 0 bases and J 4 bases, with 12 bases left between them. The CDR3 contains 16 residues. CDR1 and CDR2 from the germline V gene are SGHVS and FQNEAQ. The CDR3 here is CASSLAQGRGTGELFF. DNA for the CDR3: TGTGCCAGCAGCTTAGCGCAGGGCCGGGGCACCGGGGAGCTGTTTTTT.

V gene TRBV29-1 combines with J gene TRBJ2-3; 7 bases match TRBD2. Trimming took 7 bases from V and 1 from J; bases not matched to a gene: 8. The CDR3 spans 14 residues. Germline-derived CDR1 and CDR2 are SQVTM and ANQGSEA. The CDR3 nucleotides read TGCAGCGCCCGTGGGGGAGGGGGCACAGATACGCAGTATTTT. Encoded protein: CSARGGGGTDTQYF.

This clonotype was counted at least ten times. The chain combines TRBV11-2 with TRBJ2-5; tentatively, D is TRBD2 (5 bases). Trimming removed 0 bases at V and 1 base at J, with 9 bases between. Germline CDR1 and CDR2: SGHAT and FQNNGV. The CDR3 length is 15 residues. The CDR3 sequence is CASSLEFGSQETQYF. CDR3 sequence (DNA): TGTGCCAGCAGCTTAGAATTTGGGAGCCAAGAGACCCAGTACTTC. The whole variable domain, filled in from reference TRBV11-2 and TRBJ2-5, reads EAGVAQSPRYKIIEKRQSVAFWCNPISGHATLYWYQQILGQGPKLLIQFQNNGVVDDSQLPKDRFSAERLKGVDSTLKIQPAKLEDSAVYLCASSLEFGSQETQYFGPGTRLLVL.

This clonotype has only a few counts. This chain links TRBV5-1 with TRBJ2-3; either TRBD1 or TRBD2 may fit D (5 bases each). Trimming took off 4 bases at V and 1 base at J, with 16 bases between the two ends. Germline values: CDR1 SGHRS, CDR2 YFSETQ. The CDR3 totals 16 residues. CDR3 bases: TGCGCCAGCAGCCGCGAGGGGCAGGTCCGCACAGATACGCAGTATTTT. Amino acid sequence: CASSREGQVRTDTQYF.

The chain recombines TRBV5-1 with TRBJ2-3; TRBD1 matches 7 bases. This CDR3 spans 16 amino acids. Germline-derived CDR1 and CDR2 are SGHRS and YFSETQ. The V and J ends lost 4 bases and 2 bases, in that order; junction bases with no gene match: 10. Here the CDR3 reads CASSPLGQPTTDTQYF. DNA for the CDR3: TGCGCCAGCAGCCCCCTGGGACAGCCCACCACAGATACGCAGTATTTT.

V usage is TRBV6-5 and J usage is TRBJ2-7; TRBD2 might be the D (6 bases). The CDR3 is 14 amino acids. The germline V and J ends were trimmed by 0 bases and 1 base, with 7 bases remaining between them. CDR1 and CDR2 (germline): MNHEY, SVGAGI. DNA of the CDR3: TGTGCCAGCAGTTACTCGGAGGGATCCTACGAGCAGTACGTC. It encodes CASSYSEGSYEQYV.